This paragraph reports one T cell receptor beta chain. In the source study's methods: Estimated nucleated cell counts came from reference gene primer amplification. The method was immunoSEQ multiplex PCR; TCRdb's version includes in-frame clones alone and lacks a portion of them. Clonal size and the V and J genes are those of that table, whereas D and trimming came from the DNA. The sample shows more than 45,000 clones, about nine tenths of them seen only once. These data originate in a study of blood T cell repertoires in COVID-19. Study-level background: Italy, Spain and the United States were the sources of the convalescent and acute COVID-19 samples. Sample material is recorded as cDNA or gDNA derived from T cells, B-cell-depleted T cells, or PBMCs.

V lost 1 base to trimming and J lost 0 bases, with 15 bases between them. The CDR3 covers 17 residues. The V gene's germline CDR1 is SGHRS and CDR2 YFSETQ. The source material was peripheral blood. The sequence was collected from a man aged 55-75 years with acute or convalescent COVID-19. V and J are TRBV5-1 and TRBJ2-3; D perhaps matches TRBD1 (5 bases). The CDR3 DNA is TGCGCCAGCAGCTTGTGGGGAACTCAGGGTAGCACAGATACGCAGTATTTT. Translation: CASSLWGTQGSTDTQYF.